This is a list of T cell receptor beta chains from one sample in a study of STAT5B mutations in CD4+ large granular lymphocyte leukemia. Here immunoSEQ multiplex PCR was the method, and the copy in TCRdb shows in-frame clones only, minus some. This sample has more than 30,000 clones, with approximately 88% found just once. Material: CD4+ T cells from blood buffy coats. The receptors were sampled from a human donor in good health. Both conserved end residues are part of each CDR3. Fields, in order: D gene, J gene, V gene, clone size, CDR3 protein, CDR3 DNA. D genes are given only for firm matches. Only part of the rows carry a size: once, few, many, or a class if the clone is expanded.

d_gene: TRBD1
j_gene: TRBJ2-2
v_gene: TRBV29-1
abundance: NA
CDR3aa: CSAIRQGSGELFF
CDR3nt: TGCAGCGCCATACGACAGGGGTCCGGGGAGCTGTTTTTT

d_gene: NA
j_gene: TRBJ1-5
v_gene: TRBV7-2
abundance: NA
CDR3aa: CASSLGQGRPQHF
CDR3nt: TGTGCCAGCAGCTTAGGTCAGGGTCGGCCCCAGCATTTT

d_gene: TRBD1
j_gene: TRBJ1-3
v_gene: TRBV18
abundance: NA
CDR3aa: CASSPGTEFGNTIYF
CDR3nt: TGTGCCAGCTCACCGGGGACAGAATTTGGAAACACCATATATTTT

d_gene: NA
j_gene: TRBJ2-7
v_gene: TRBV28
abundance: NA
CDR3aa: CASSLAVPPTYEQYF
CDR3nt: TGTGCCAGCAGTTTAGCCGTTCCGCCAACTTATGAGCAGTACTTC

d_gene: NA
j_gene: TRBJ2-7
v_gene: TRBV13
abundance: NA
CDR3aa: CASSLRGMAYEQYF
CDR3nt: TGTGCCAGCAGCTTACGAGGGATGGCCTACGAGCAGTACTTC

d_gene: TRBD2
j_gene: TRBJ2-2
v_gene: TRBV27
abundance: few
CDR3aa: CASSLTSGSSGELFF
CDR3nt: TGTGCCAGCAGTCTGACTAGCGGGAGTTCCGGGGAGCTGTTTTTT

d_gene: TRBD1
j_gene: TRBJ1-4
v_gene: TRBV4-2
abundance: few
CDR3aa: CASSHPLGQGDEKLFF
CDR3nt: TGTGCCAGCAGCCATCCATTGGGACAGGGCGATGAAAAACTGTTTTTT

d_gene: NA
j_gene: TRBJ2-7
v_gene: TRBV9
abundance: NA
CDR3aa: CASSVYSDGGFPLTRDYEQYF
CDR3nt: TGTGCCAGCAGCGTATATTCGGACGGGGGCTTTCCTCTAACCCGCGACTACGAGCAGTACTTC

d_gene: TRBD2
j_gene: TRBJ2-3
v_gene: TRBV19
abundance: NA
CDR3aa: CASSVTSGRSTDTQYF
CDR3nt: TGTGCCAGTAGTGTGACTAGCGGGAGATCCACAGATACGCAGTATTTT

d_gene: NA
j_gene: TRBJ1-1
v_gene: TRBV5-1
abundance: NA
CDR3aa: CASSLRREGNMNTEAFF
CDR3nt: TGCGCCAGCAGCTTAAGACGCGAGGGAAATATGAACACTGAAGCTTTCTTT

d_gene: NA
j_gene: TRBJ2-6
v_gene: TRBV5-6
abundance: once
CDR3aa: CASSGQSSGANVLTF
CDR3nt: TGTGCCAGCAGCGGACAGTCCTCTGGGGCCAACGTCCTGACTTTC

d_gene: TRBD2
j_gene: TRBJ2-6
v_gene: TRBV19
abundance: NA
CDR3aa: CASSIGGGKLSGANVLTF
CDR3nt: TGTGCCAGTAGTATAGGCGGGGGGAAATTATCTGGGGCCAACGTCCTGACTTTC

d_gene: TRBD1
j_gene: TRBJ1-4
v_gene: TRBV14
abundance: NA
CDR3aa: CAWTGANEKLFF
CDR3nt: TGTGCCTGGACAGGGGCAAATGAAAAACTGTTTTTT

d_gene: NA
j_gene: TRBJ2-7
v_gene: TRBV2
abundance: NA
CDR3aa: CASSRGYEQYF
CDR3nt: TGTGCCAGCAGTCGTGGATACGAGCAGTACTTC

d_gene: TRBD2
j_gene: TRBJ2-7
v_gene: TRBV7-2
abundance: NA
CDR3aa: CASRGLAGGYEQYF
CDR3nt: TGTGCCAGCAGAGGGCTAGCGGGAGGTTACGAGCAGTACTTC

d_gene: NA
j_gene: TRBJ2-5
v_gene: TRBV7-2
abundance: NA
CDR3aa: CASSLGRQETQYF
CDR3nt: TGTGCCAGCAGCCTGGGACGTCAAGAGACCCAGTACTTC

d_gene: TRBD1
j_gene: TRBJ2-7
v_gene: TRBV2
abundance: NA
CDR3aa: CASLTGGGRHLSYEQYF
CDR3nt: TGTGCCAGTTTGACAGGGGGCGGTAGGCACCTCTCCTACGAGCAGTACTTC

d_gene: NA
j_gene: TRBJ1-1
v_gene: TRBV19
abundance: NA
CDR3aa: CASIPDPYTEAFF
CDR3nt: TGTGCCAGCATACCGGATCCCTACACTGAAGCTTTCTTT

d_gene: NA
j_gene: TRBJ1-2
v_gene: TRBV28
abundance: NA
CDR3aa: CASSGGLRGEDYGYTF
CDR3nt: TGTGCCAGCAGTGGGGGGTTAAGGGGTGAGGACTATGGCTACACCTTC

d_gene: TRBD2
j_gene: TRBJ2-1
v_gene: TRBV11-3
abundance: NA
CDR3aa: CASSPGGWGERGGEQFF
CDR3nt: TGTGCCAGCAGCCCCGGGGGGTGGGGGGAGAGGGGAGGTGAGCAGTTCTTC

d_gene: NA
j_gene: TRBJ2-7
v_gene: TRBV11-2
abundance: NA
CDR3aa: CASSLLGNIYEQYF
CDR3nt: TGTGCCAGCAGCCTGCTGGGGAACATCTACGAGCAGTACTTC

d_gene: NA
j_gene: TRBJ1-2
v_gene: TRBV28
abundance: NA
CDR3aa: CASSLYAGYGYTF
CDR3nt: TGTGCCAGCAGCCTCTATGCGGGCTATGGCTACACCTTC

d_gene: TRBD1
j_gene: TRBJ2-3
v_gene: TRBV5-1
abundance: NA
CDR3aa: CASSLPGTGESTDTQYF
CDR3nt: TGCGCCAGCAGCTTACCCGGGACAGGGGAGTCCACAGATACGCAGTATTTT

d_gene: NA
j_gene: TRBJ2-7
v_gene: TRBV11-2
abundance: NA
CDR3aa: CASSLEVPYEQYF
CDR3nt: TGTGCCAGCAGCTTAGAGGTCCCATACGAGCAGTACTTC

d_gene: NA
j_gene: TRBJ1-1
v_gene: TRBV6-5
abundance: NA
CDR3aa: CASRRGVNTEAFF
CDR3nt: TGTGCCAGCAGGAGAGGGGTGAACACTGAAGCTTTCTTT

d_gene: NA
j_gene: TRBJ2-5
v_gene: TRBV6-6
abundance: NA
CDR3aa: CASSYSETQYF
CDR3nt: TGTGCCAGCAGTTACTCAGAGACCCAGTACTTC